Following are 13 T cell receptor beta chains from one sample sequenced in a study of radiation and T cells in renal cell carcinoma (dated by TCRdb to the early 2020s). The time point label corresponds to: blood 2 weeks post-SBRT. The meaning of the sample's treatment or condition label: 15 Gy SBRT to primary tumor, nephrectomy 4 weeks later. To prepare the library, the immunoSEQ multiplex PCR assay was applied. The table comes from immuneACCESS by way of TCRdb, which keeps in-frame sequences with V and J called. Part of the clones is missing from these tables; in studies checked, under half for an unresolved V gene and the rest for unknown reasons. This sample is represented by roughly 150,000 clones; over 80% of them were singletons. 13% of the sample is taken by the ten largest. Sequenced here: blood, sampled from a patient whose treatment included radiotherapy and nephrectomy. The receptors were sampled from a woman aged 45-60 years with renal cell carcinoma.

V usage is TRBV29-1 and J usage is TRBJ2-3; 11 bases align to TRBD2. The CDR3 extends over 16 amino acids. Germline-derived CDR1 and CDR2 are SQVTM and ANQGSEA. V lost 6 bases and J lost 1; bases outside the gene matches: 9. As DNA, the CDR3 is TGCAGCGTATATGGACTAGCGGGTCCTCGCACAGATACGCAGTATTTT. It codes for CSVYGLAGPRTDTQYF.

J is TRBJ2-1 and V is TRBV7-2; D is possibly TRBD1 or TRBD2 (5 bases each). Trimming took 4 bases from V and 8 from J, leaving 15 bases between them. Germline V lookup: CDR1 SGHTA, CDR2 FQGNSA. CDR3 length: 14 residues. The CDR3 loop is CASSSRRRGDEQFF. DNA for the CDR3: TGTGCCAGCAGCTCGCGACGTCGAGGGGATGAGCAGTTCTTC.

CDR3 nucleotides: TGTGCCAGCAGCCAAGTTTACGAGACGAACACCGGGGAGCTGTTTTTT. As protein: CASSQVYETNTGELFF. J is TRBJ2-2 and V is TRBV4-2; D gene uncertain. CDR1 and CDR2 from the germline V gene are LGHNA and YNFKEQ. The germline V and J ends were trimmed by 1 base and 0 bases, with 9 bases remaining between them. This CDR3 region has 16 residues.

In DNA form, the CDR3 reads TGTGCCAGCAGTACGGGACTATCCACAGATACGCAGTATTTT. As protein: CASSTGLSTDTQYF. The chain recombines TRBV2 with TRBJ2-3; 7 nucleotides agree with TRBD2. Germline-derived CDR1 and CDR2 are SNHLY and FYNNEI. The CDR3 extends over 14 amino acids. Trimming cost V 5 bases and J 2 bases; bases outside gene matches: 4.

This chain connects TRBV7-2 to TRBJ2-5, with 8 bases that match TRBD2. J lost 5 bases, V lost 5 bases, and 13 bases had no gene match. CDR1 and CDR2 (germline): SGHTA, FQGNSA. The CDR3 has 16 amino acids. The CDR3 sequence: CASSLTVRRGVETQYF. The CDR3 DNA sequence: TGTGCCAGCAGCCTTACAGTAAGGCGGGGGGTCGAGACCCAGTACTTC.

V and J are TRBV21-1 and TRBJ2-7; TRBD2 is the table's D call and was not checked against the DNA. TRBV21-1 is deemed a pseudogene. The CDR3 loop spans 16 amino acids. The CDR3 loop is CASSKASCWRGYEQYF. The CDR3 nucleotides are TGTGCCAGCAGCAAAGCAAGCTGCTGGCGGGGGTACGAGCAGTACTTC.

The chain has TRBV12-5 and TRBJ2-1; 8 bases line up with TRBD2. Germline V lookup: CDR1 LGHNT, CDR2 FRNRAP. CDR3 size: 19 residues. The trim removed 0 bases at V and 0 bases at J, leaving 10 bases unmatched. This chain's CDR3 is CASGLVFRGGSSSYNEQFF. The DNA of the CDR3 is TGTGCTAGTGGTTTGGTATTCCGGGGGGGGTCAAGCTCCTACAATGAGCAGTTCTTC.

The chain couples TRBV19 to TRBJ1-5, with 8 bases identical to TRBD1. With V trimmed by 4 bases and J by 5 bases, 4 bases remained unmatched. The length of the CDR3 is 14 residues. Germline CDR1 and CDR2: LNHDA and SQIVND (reference sequence). DNA for the CDR3: TGTGCCAGTAGTAACGACAGGGGCTATCAGCCCCAGCATTTT. Translated: CASSNDRGYQPQHF.

The CDR3 sequence: CASSRSGTLGTEAFF. The DNA of the CDR3 is TGTGCCAGCAGCCGCTCAGGGACGCTCGGCACTGAAGCTTTCTTT. The rearrangement joins TRBV7-9 to TRBJ1-1; possibly TRBD1 for D (5 bases). Between the trimmed V and J ends, which lost 5 bases and 4 bases, there was a span of 17 bases. Germline V lookup: CDR1 SEHNR, CDR2 FQNEAQ (reference sequence). The CDR3 has 15 amino acids.

This clone came up once. The chain joins TRBV12-5 to TRBJ2-1; D possibly corresponds to TRBD1 (6 bases). Trimming cost V 5 bases and J 8 bases, with 19 bases left between them. In germline, CDR1 is LGHNT, CDR2 FRNRAP. The CDR3 length is 15 residues. This chain's CDR3 is CASGPFRGIKDEQFF. CDR3 bases: TGTGCTAGTGGTCCCTTCAGGGGAATTAAGGATGAGCAGTTCTTC.

The chain employs TRBV5-1 and TRBJ2-3; TRBD2 matches at 7 bases. J was trimmed by 3 bases and V by 4 bases; bases with no gene match: 8. Germline CDR1 and CDR2: SGHRS and YFSETQ. The CDR3 is made up of 15 amino acids. The CDR3 loop is CASSGSGGRTDTQYF. Here the CDR3 DNA reads TGCGCCAGCAGCGGTTCGGGGGGTAGGACAGATACGCAGTATTTT.

V and J are TRBV7-2 and TRBJ1-1; no firm D call. The CDR3 has 15 amino acids. Deletions cut 1 base from V and 4 bases from J, with 13 bases between. In germline, CDR1 is SGHTA, CDR2 FQGNSA. CDR3 nucleotides: TGTGCCAGCAGCTTAGATCCGGGCAAGGTCACTGAAGCTTTCTTT. Amino acid sequence: CASSLDPGKVTEAFF.

This sequence joins TRBV11-2 and TRBJ1-1; D remains unclear. Germline V lookup: CDR1 SGHAT, CDR2 FQNNGV. The CDR3 has 12 residues. V was pared by 1 base and J by 6 bases, with 6 bases between. This CDR3 reads CASSLGLAEAFF. As DNA, the CDR3 is TGTGCCAGCAGCTTAGGATTAGCTGAAGCTTTCTTT.